This T cell receptor (beta chain) was obtained from a study of PD-L1 blockade in urothelial cancer (dated by TCRdb to 2015 to 2018). Regarding the complete study: Every patient began therapy in 2014 and was given atezolizumab 1,200 mg intravenously every 3 weeks. In the same patients, pretreatment tumors underwent whole exome sequencing and RNA sequencing in addition to TCR sequencing. About 85% of the 29 patients were identified as males with urothelial cancer of bladder origin, and a prior smoking history was reported by 18 of 29 patients. Durable clinical benefit was defined as a progression-free survival longer than 6 months, and TCR features were additionally tested against progression-free survival and overall survival. Patients had an ECOG performance status of 0 or 1 and had received between 0 and 3 prior chemotherapy regimens. Durable clinical benefit was achieved by nine patients but not by the remaining 20. Blood samples gave median yields of around 140,000 T cells and over 80,000 unique TCRs, along with a median clonality of 0.080. TCR sequencing covered pretreatment tumor samples and matched, serially collected peripheral blood taken before and after atezolizumab treatment. The study, an exploratory multi-omic analysis, examined somatic, immune and clinical correlates of response to PD-L1 blockade with atezolizumab in urothelial cancer. Under 30 patients had pretreatment blood TCR-seq, around 25 had at least one posttreatment blood collection, and around 25 had tumor TCR-seq. Blood samples were analyzed 3 weeks after the start of treatment (second dose) and 6 weeks after the start of treatment.

A cohort of roughly 30 patients with locally advanced or metastatic urothelial carcinoma, treated at Memorial Sloan Kettering on a trial protocol, was included. Peripheral blood mononuclear cells were collected pretreatment and during treatment, with between 1 and 8 total time points obtained per patient. The Qiagen DNeasy Blood extraction kit was used to purify genomic DNA from total PBMCs and from tumor samples. Collected pretreatment and during treatment, PBMCs were isolated and stored as previously described. Overall results and qualifications from the work: Because the sample size was small (n ≈ 29) and many of the analyses were exploratory, the results are meant to be hypothesis-generating. At 3 weeks after the start of treatment, tumor-associated TCR clones in peripheral blood had expanded more in patients with durable benefit (n of about 20, p = 0.022). A pretreatment peripheral blood TCR clonality below the median was linked to improved progression-free and overall survival.

As concerns this clone: What this receptor recognizes is not known. No qualities accompany the bases; no much larger clone lies one base away.

Synthetic TCR analog templates were spiked into each PCR to estimate absolute template abundance from read counts. The immunoSEQ assay was used to amplify TCRbeta CDR3 regions from genomic DNA with bias-controlled V and J gene primers. Rearranged TCRbeta segments were sequenced at approximately 20X coverage. In the source study's methods: Sequencing errors were corrected by clustering, and CDR3s were annotated against IMGT so that V, D and J genes could be assigned. Only productive TCRbeta rearrangements were used in downstream analyses, excluding out-of-frame or stop-codon sequences. Clonality was computed as one minus Shannon entropy normalized by the log of the number of unique productive sequences. Clones differing between time points or between blood and tumor were identified by Fisher's exact test with Benjamini-Hochberg correction at adjusted p below 0.01. The immuneACCESS repertoire file appears here via TCRdb, limited to in-frame rearrangements. These files lack a portion of the clones; in checked studies, under half of the deficit traces to unresolved V genes, and the cause of the others is not known. That table gives V, J and clone size, and the DNA gave D and trimming. This sample has 85,000 to 90,000 clones in its table, and more than 85% of those were observed once. The ten largest clonotypes hold 8% to 9.5% of the sample.

The CDR3 sequence holds 15 residues, the cysteine and phenylalanine included. Only CDR3 DNA remains: 45 bases, in frame from the first base. Trimming accounts for 0 bases at V and 4 bases at J, while the number of junction bases matched to no gene is 9. The germline V gene (reference sequence) gives CDR1 as GTSNPN and CDR2 as SVGIG. This TCR came from a man between 60 and 75 years old with urothelial cancer. The V and J segments used are TRBV30 and TRBJ2-7; the junction holds 7 bases that match TRBD1. Sequenced here: PBMCs, sampled around atezolizumab (anti-PD-L1) treatment. CDR3 sequence: CAWSVSTGWGYEQYF. In nucleotides, the sequence is TGTGCCTGGAGTGTTTCGACAGGGTGGGGGTACGAGCAGTACTTC.